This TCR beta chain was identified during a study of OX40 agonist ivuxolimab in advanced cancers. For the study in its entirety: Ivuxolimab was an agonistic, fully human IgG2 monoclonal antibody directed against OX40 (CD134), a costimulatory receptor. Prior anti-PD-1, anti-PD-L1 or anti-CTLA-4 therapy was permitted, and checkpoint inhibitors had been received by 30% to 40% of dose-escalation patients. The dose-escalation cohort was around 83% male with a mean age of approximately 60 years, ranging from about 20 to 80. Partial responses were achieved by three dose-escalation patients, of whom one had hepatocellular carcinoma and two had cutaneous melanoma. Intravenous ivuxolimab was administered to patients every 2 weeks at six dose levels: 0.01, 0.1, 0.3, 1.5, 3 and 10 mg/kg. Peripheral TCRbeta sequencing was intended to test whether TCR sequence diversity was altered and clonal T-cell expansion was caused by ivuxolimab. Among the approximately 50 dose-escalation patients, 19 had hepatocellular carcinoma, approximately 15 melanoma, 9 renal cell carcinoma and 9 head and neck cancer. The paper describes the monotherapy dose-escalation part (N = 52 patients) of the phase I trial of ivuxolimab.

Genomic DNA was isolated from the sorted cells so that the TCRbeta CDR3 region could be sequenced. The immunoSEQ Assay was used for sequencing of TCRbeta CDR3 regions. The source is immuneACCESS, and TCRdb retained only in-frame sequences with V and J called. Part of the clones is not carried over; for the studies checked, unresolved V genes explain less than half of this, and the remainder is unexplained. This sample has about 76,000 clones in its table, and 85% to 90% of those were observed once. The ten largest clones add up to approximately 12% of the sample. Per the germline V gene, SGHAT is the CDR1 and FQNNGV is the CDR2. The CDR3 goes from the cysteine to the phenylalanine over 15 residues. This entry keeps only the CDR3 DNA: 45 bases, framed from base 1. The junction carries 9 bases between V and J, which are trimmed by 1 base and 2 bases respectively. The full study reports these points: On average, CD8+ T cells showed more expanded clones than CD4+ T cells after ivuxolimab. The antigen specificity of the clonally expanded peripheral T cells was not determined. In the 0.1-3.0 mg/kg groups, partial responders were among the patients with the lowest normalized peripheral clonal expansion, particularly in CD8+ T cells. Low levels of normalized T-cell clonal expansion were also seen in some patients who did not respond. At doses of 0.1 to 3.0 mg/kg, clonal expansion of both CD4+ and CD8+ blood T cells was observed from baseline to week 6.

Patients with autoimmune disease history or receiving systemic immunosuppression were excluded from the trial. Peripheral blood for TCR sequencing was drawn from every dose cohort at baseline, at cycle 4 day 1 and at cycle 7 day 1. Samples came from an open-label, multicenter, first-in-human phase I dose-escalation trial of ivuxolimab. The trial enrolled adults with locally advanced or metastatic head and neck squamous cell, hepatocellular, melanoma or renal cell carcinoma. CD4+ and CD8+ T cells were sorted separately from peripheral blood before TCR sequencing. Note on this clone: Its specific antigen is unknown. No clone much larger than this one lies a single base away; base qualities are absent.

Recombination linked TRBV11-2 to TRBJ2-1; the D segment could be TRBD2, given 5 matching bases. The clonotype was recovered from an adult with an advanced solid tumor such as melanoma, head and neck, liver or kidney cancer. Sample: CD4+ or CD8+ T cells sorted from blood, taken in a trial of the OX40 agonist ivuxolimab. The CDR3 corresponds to CASSLVASPYNEQFF. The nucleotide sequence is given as TGTGCCAGCAGCTTAGTGGCTAGCCCCTACAATGAGCAGTTCTTC. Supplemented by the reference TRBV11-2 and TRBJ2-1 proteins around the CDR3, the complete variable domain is EAGVAQSPRYKIIEKRQSVAFWCNPISGHATLYWYQQILGQGPKLLIQFQNNGVVDDSQLPKDRFSAERLKGVDSTLKIQPAKLEDSAVYLCASSLVASPYNEQFFGPGTRLTVL.